This section outlines one TCR beta chain sequence together with its context. Its specificity is unknown. This specimen belongs to a study of T cells in Graves' hyperthyroidism and ophthalmopathy. TCR beta CDR3 sequences were amplified from RNA transcripts. Primed by the HTBI set, a first-round RT-PCR was run on the TCR CDR3. TCRdb re-called the multiplex PCR reads through MiXCR, storing one row per CDR3 protein. The sample has approximately 600,000 distinct CDR3 sequences; roughly 20% are singletons. Findings and limits, study-wide: Among thyroid clonotypes expanded above 0.001, most also appeared in blood.

Clinical symptoms, serum thyroxine, TRAb, thyroid ultrasound and orbital computed tomography established diagnosis. Germline CDR1 reads SGHTA; CDR2 reads FQGNSA. The CDR3 totals 16 residues. V lost 1 base and J 4 bases, leaving 15 bases between the germline ends. The clonotype was recovered from a young man with Graves' ophthalmopathy. This rearrangement joins TRBV7-2 to TRBJ2-3, with D perhaps given as TRBD1 or TRBD2 (5 bases each). Sequenced: blood. CDR3 in amino acids: CASSLVGASLADTQYF. CDR3 DNA sequence: TGTGCCAGCAGCTTAGTAGGGGCTTCACTAGCAGATACGCAGTATTTT.